These T cell receptor beta chains were read from a single sample in a study of blood T cell repertoires in COVID-19. The assay was immunoSEQ multiplex PCR, and TCRdb's table has in-frame clones only and misses some. Of about 200,000 clones in the sample, just over 85% were seen once. The specimen sequenced was peripheral blood. The receptors were gathered from a young man with active or convalescent COVID-19. Both conserved end residues are part of each CDR3. A D gene is named only where the DNA matches it firmly. Rows may omit the clone size; those that give it use once, few, many or a size class.

clone_size: NA
d_call: NA
v_call: TRBV7-8
j_call: TRBJ1-3
cdr3_aa: CAVRATLDSGNTIYF
cdr3_nt: TGTGCCGTCAGAGCGACCTTAGACTCTGGAAACACCATATATTTT

clone_size: NA
d_call: TRBD2
v_call: TRBV18
j_call: TRBJ2-3
cdr3_aa: CASSFMREARTDTQYF
cdr3_nt: TGTGCCAGCTCATTCATGCGGGAGGCACGCACAGATACGCAGTATTTT

clone_size: NA
d_call: NA
v_call: TRBV25-1
j_call: TRBJ1-2
cdr3_aa: CASSELRGGLGGYTF
cdr3_nt: TGTGCCAGCAGTGAATTGCGGGGGGGGCTCGGTGGCTACACCTTC

clone_size: NA
d_call: TRBD2
v_call: TRBV9
j_call: TRBJ2-3
cdr3_aa: CASSTAFLAVHTDTQYF
cdr3_nt: TGTGCCAGCAGCACGGCGTTTCTAGCGGTTCACACAGATACGCAGTATTTT

clone_size: NA
d_call: NA
v_call: TRBV14
j_call: TRBJ2-7
cdr3_aa: CASSPGYEQYF
cdr3_nt: TGTGCCAGCAGCCCGGGATACGAGCAGTACTTC

clone_size: once
d_call: TRBD1
v_call: TRBV9
j_call: TRBJ1-2
cdr3_aa: CASSPGTGGNIRGYTF
cdr3_nt: TGTGCCAGCAGCCCCGGGACAGGGGGAAATATAAGGGGCTACACCTTC

clone_size: NA
d_call: TRBD2
v_call: TRBV27
j_call: TRBJ2-7
cdr3_aa: CASSLGTSGTYEQYF
cdr3_nt: TGTGCCAGCAGTTTAGGGACTAGCGGTACCTACGAGCAGTACTTC

clone_size: once
d_call: NA
v_call: TRBV10-3
j_call: TRBJ2-2
cdr3_aa: CAIIKGGTGELFF
cdr3_nt: TGTGCCATCATCAAAGGGGGAACCGGGGAGCTGTTTTTT

clone_size: NA
d_call: NA
v_call: TRBV6-5
j_call: TRBJ2-5
cdr3_aa: CASRKPGARETQYF
cdr3_nt: TGTGCCAGCAGAAAGCCCGGAGCACGGGAGACCCAGTACTTC

clone_size: NA
d_call: NA
v_call: TRBV4-1
j_call: TRBJ1-3
cdr3_aa: CASSRPGGSGNTIYF
cdr3_nt: TGCGCCAGCAGTCGACCCGGGGGGTCTGGAAACACCATATATTTT

clone_size: NA
d_call: NA
v_call: TRBV18
j_call: TRBJ2-3
cdr3_aa: CASSPLTGGVSTDTQYF
cdr3_nt: TGTGCCAGCTCACCACTAACAGGTGGAGTAAGCACAGATACGCAGTATTTT

clone_size: NA
d_call: NA
v_call: TRBV6-5
j_call: TRBJ1-1
cdr3_aa: CASGTFEAFF
cdr3_nt: TGTGCCAGCGGGACATTTGAAGCTTTCTTT

clone_size: NA
d_call: TRBD1
v_call: TRBV7-7
j_call: TRBJ2-1
cdr3_aa: CASSLTGGSYNEQFF
cdr3_nt: TGTGCTAGCAGCCTAACAGGGGGGTCCTACAATGAGCAGTTCTTC

clone_size: NA
d_call: TRBD2
v_call: TRBV10-3
j_call: TRBJ2-5
cdr3_aa: CAISESRASGAQETQYF
cdr3_nt: TGTGCCATCAGTGAGTCGAGGGCTAGCGGGGCCCAAGAGACCCAGTACTTC

clone_size: NA
d_call: NA
v_call: TRBV27
j_call: TRBJ1-2
cdr3_aa: CASGMRGHYGYTF
cdr3_nt: TGTGCCAGCGGAATGCGGGGTCACTATGGCTACACCTTC

clone_size: NA
d_call: TRBD1
v_call: TRBV5-1
j_call: TRBJ1-5
cdr3_aa: CASSLGDSSNQPQHF
cdr3_nt: TGCGCCAGCAGCTTGGGGGACAGTAGCAATCAGCCCCAGCATTTT

clone_size: NA
d_call: TRBD1
v_call: TRBV7-2
j_call: TRBJ1-3
cdr3_aa: CASSPDRARNTIYF
cdr3_nt: TGTGCCAGCAGCCCAGACAGGGCTAGAAACACCATATATTTT

clone_size: NA
d_call: NA
v_call: TRBV2
j_call: TRBJ1-1
cdr3_aa: CASSHGGNTEAFF
cdr3_nt: TGTGCCAGCAGCCACGGGGGGAACACTGAAGCTTTCTTT

clone_size: NA
d_call: NA
v_call: TRBV27
j_call: TRBJ1-1
cdr3_aa: CASSLTAGDMNTEAFF
cdr3_nt: TGTGCCAGCAGTTTAACGGCAGGGGACATGAACACTGAAGCTTTCTTT

clone_size: NA
d_call: NA
v_call: TRBV14
j_call: TRBJ1-6
cdr3_aa: CASSPRAGPYNSPLHF
cdr3_nt: TGTGCCAGCAGCCCCCGGGCGGGACCCTATAATTCACCCCTCCACTTT

clone_size: NA
d_call: NA
v_call: TRBV3-1/TRBV3-2
j_call: TRBJ1-3
cdr3_aa: CASSSYFSGNTIYF
cdr3_nt: TGTGCCAGCAGCTCCTATTTCTCTGGAAACACCATATATTTT

clone_size: few
d_call: NA
v_call: TRBV30
j_call: TRBJ1-5
cdr3_aa: CAWSRGAGQPQHF
cdr3_nt: TGTGCCTGGAGTCGTGGGGCTGGACAGCCCCAGCATTTT

clone_size: once
d_call: NA
v_call: TRBV28
j_call: TRBJ1-2
cdr3_aa: CASTPTGQGYYGYTF
cdr3_nt: TGTGCCAGCACCCCTACCGGCCAGGGATACTATGGCTACACCTTC

clone_size: few
d_call: TRBD1
v_call: TRBV7-2
j_call: TRBJ1-5
cdr3_aa: CASSTGTGVFQPQHF
cdr3_nt: TGTGCCAGCAGCACCGGGACAGGGGTTTTTCAGCCCCAGCATTTT

clone_size: few
d_call: NA
v_call: TRBV11-2
j_call: TRBJ1-6
cdr3_aa: CASQASGHLGYNSPLHF
cdr3_nt: TGTGCCAGCCAAGCATCTGGTCATCTCGGCTATAATTCACCCCTCCACTTT

clone_size: NA
d_call: NA
v_call: TRBV7-8
j_call: TRBJ2-1
cdr3_aa: CASSLGVSNEQFF
cdr3_nt: TGTGCCAGCAGCTTAGGCGTAAGCAATGAGCAGTTCTTC

clone_size: NA
d_call: TRBD2
v_call: TRBV7-9
j_call: TRBJ2-7
cdr3_aa: CASGLAGVGAEQYF
cdr3_nt: TGTGCCAGCGGACTAGCGGGAGTGGGGGCCGAGCAGTACTTC

clone_size: NA
d_call: NA
v_call: TRBV9
j_call: TRBJ2-5
cdr3_aa: CASSVGAGNQETQYF
cdr3_nt: TGTGCCAGCAGCGTAGGGGCGGGAAACCAAGAGACCCAGTACTTC

clone_size: few
d_call: TRBD1
v_call: TRBV27
j_call: TRBJ1-4
cdr3_aa: CASSSRTGATNEKLFF
cdr3_nt: TGTGCCAGCAGTTCGAGGACAGGAGCAACTAATGAAAAACTGTTTTTT

clone_size: NA
d_call: TRBD2
v_call: TRBV29-1
j_call: TRBJ2-3
cdr3_aa: CSVEGLAGITDTQYF
cdr3_nt: TGCAGCGTTGAGGGACTAGCGGGGATTACAGATACGCAGTATTTT

clone_size: NA
d_call: TRBD1
v_call: TRBV7-9
j_call: TRBJ1-2
cdr3_aa: CASSRPGGQGGYGYTF
cdr3_nt: TGTGCCAGCAGCCGGCCGGGAGGACAGGGGGGCTATGGCTACACCTTC

clone_size: NA
d_call: NA
v_call: TRBV19
j_call: TRBJ1-5
cdr3_aa: CASSGRQGQPQHF
cdr3_nt: TGTGCCAGTAGCGGACGGCAGGGTCAGCCCCAGCATTTT

clone_size: NA
d_call: NA
v_call: TRBV5-5
j_call: TRBJ2-7
cdr3_aa: CASSFARDRFEQCF
cdr3_nt: TGTGCCAGCAGCTTTGCCAGAGACAGATTCGAGCAGTGCTTC

clone_size: few
d_call: TRBD1
v_call: TRBV3-1/TRBV3-2
j_call: TRBJ1-1
cdr3_aa: CASSHTLDRGTEAFF
cdr3_nt: TGTGCCAGCAGCCACACTTTGGACAGGGGTACTGAAGCTTTCTTT

clone_size: NA
d_call: NA
v_call: TRBV19
j_call: TRBJ2-7
cdr3_aa: CASSGLLNYEQYF
cdr3_nt: TGTGCCAGTTCGGGACTCCTGAACTACGAGCAGTACTTC

clone_size: NA
d_call: NA
v_call: TRBV21-1
j_call: TRBJ2-7
cdr3_aa: CASSTTSGSYEQYF
cdr3_nt: TGTGCCAGCAGCACAACTAGCGGCTCCTACGAGCAGTACTTC

clone_size: few
d_call: TRBD1
v_call: TRBV3-1/TRBV3-2
j_call: TRBJ1-1
cdr3_aa: CASSYIDRGDTEAFF
cdr3_nt: TGTGCCAGCAGCTACATTGACAGGGGAGACACTGAAGCTTTCTTT

clone_size: NA
d_call: TRBD1
v_call: TRBV30
j_call: TRBJ2-7
cdr3_aa: CAWSDRVYEQYF
cdr3_nt: TGTGCCTGGAGCGACAGGGTTTACGAGCAGTACTTC

clone_size: NA
d_call: TRBD2
v_call: TRBV14
j_call: TRBJ2-3
cdr3_aa: CASSQASGRLTDTQYF
cdr3_nt: TGTGCCAGCAGCCAAGCTAGCGGGAGGTTAACAGATACGCAGTATTTT

clone_size: NA
d_call: NA
v_call: TRBV27
j_call: TRBJ2-3
cdr3_aa: CASSLLRQTSTDTQYF
cdr3_nt: TGTGCCAGCAGTTTACTAAGGCAGACTAGCACAGATACGCAGTATTTT

clone_size: NA
d_call: NA
v_call: TRBV6-2/TRBV6-3
j_call: TRBJ2-2
cdr3_aa: CASSNGQMNTGELFF
cdr3_nt: TGTGCCAGCAGTAATGGGCAGATGAACACCGGGGAGCTGTTTTTT

clone_size: NA
d_call: NA
v_call: TRBV19
j_call: TRBJ2-4
cdr3_aa: CASSIGGSTGNIQYF
cdr3_nt: TGTGCCAGTAGTATTGGAGGTTCCACCGGAAACATTCAGTACTTC

clone_size: NA
d_call: TRBD1
v_call: TRBV9
j_call: TRBJ2-3
cdr3_aa: CASSFRTGGDTQYF
cdr3_nt: TGTGCCAGCAGCTTCCGGACAGGGGGAGATACGCAGTATTTT

clone_size: NA
d_call: NA
v_call: TRBV19
j_call: TRBJ2-4
cdr3_aa: CASSIKFGQNIQYF
cdr3_nt: TGTGCCAGTAGTATTAAGTTTGGCCAAAACATTCAGTACTTC

clone_size: NA
d_call: NA
v_call: TRBV6-6
j_call: TRBJ2-3
cdr3_aa: CASRWAAHTDTQYF
cdr3_nt: TGTGCCAGCAGGTGGGCTGCCCACACAGATACGCAGTATTTT

clone_size: once
d_call: TRBD1
v_call: TRBV2
j_call: TRBJ1-3
cdr3_aa: CASSNPKTGGSGNTIYF
cdr3_nt: TGTGCCAGCAGTAACCCTAAAACAGGGGGGTCTGGAAACACCATATATTTT

clone_size: NA
d_call: NA
v_call: TRBV9
j_call: TRBJ2-1
cdr3_aa: CASSPGLNGYNEQFF
cdr3_nt: TGTGCCAGCAGCCCGGGTCTCAACGGCTACAATGAGCAGTTCTTC

clone_size: NA
d_call: NA
v_call: TRBV5-1
j_call: TRBJ2-7
cdr3_aa: CASSLDQGPLGQYF
cdr3_nt: TGCGCCAGCAGCTTGGACCAGGGGCCGCTGGGGCAGTACTTC

clone_size: NA
d_call: TRBD1
v_call: TRBV15
j_call: TRBJ2-5
cdr3_aa: CATSTGTGIQETQYF
cdr3_nt: TGTGCCACCAGCACCGGGACAGGGATTCAAGAGACCCAGTACTTC

clone_size: NA
d_call: TRBD1
v_call: TRBV2
j_call: TRBJ2-1
cdr3_aa: CASSKRTGIGVDEQFF
cdr3_nt: TGTGCCAGCAGTAAGAGGACAGGTATCGGGGTCGATGAGCAGTTCTTC

clone_size: NA
d_call: NA
v_call: TRBV3-1/TRBV3-2
j_call: TRBJ2-1
cdr3_aa: CASSRGYNEQFF
cdr3_nt: TGTGCCAGCAGCCGAGGATACAATGAGCAGTTCTTC

clone_size: medium-sized
d_call: TRBD1
v_call: TRBV7-9
j_call: TRBJ2-7
cdr3_aa: CASSYLGQTYEQYF
cdr3_nt: TGTGCCAGCAGCTACCTGGGACAGACCTACGAGCAGTACTTC

clone_size: NA
d_call: NA
v_call: TRBV19
j_call: TRBJ2-6
cdr3_aa: CASSSIGGSGANVLTF
cdr3_nt: TGTGCCAGTAGCTCTATTGGGGGGTCCGGGGCCAACGTCCTGACTTTC

clone_size: NA
d_call: NA
v_call: TRBV4-1
j_call: TRBJ1-2
cdr3_aa: CASSQLGSYGYTF
cdr3_nt: TGCGCCAGCAGCCAATTGGGGAGCTATGGCTACACCTTC

clone_size: once
d_call: NA
v_call: TRBV2
j_call: TRBJ2-6
cdr3_aa: CASRDTGSGANVLTF
cdr3_nt: TGTGCCAGCAGAGATACAGGGTCTGGGGCCAACGTCCTGACTTTC